These 19 T cell receptor beta chains were sequenced from one sample in a study of glioma-infiltrating T cells after dendritic cell vaccination. Only in-frame clones appear in the TCRdb table, and some are missing; sequencing was by immunoSEQ multiplex PCR. Found here are about 49,000 clones, about 85% of them singletons; the top ten hold approximately 10%. Sequenced here: blood, sampled before dendritic cell vaccination. These receptors came from a human donor with glioblastoma.

V usage is TRBV5-1 and J usage is TRBJ1-2; TRBD1 is a possible D gene (5 bases). The CDR3 is made up of 13 amino acids. Trimming pared 6 bases from V and 4 bases from J, leaving 13 bases between. Germline CDR1 and CDR2: SGHRS and YFSETQ. The CDR3 sequence: CASTQAGGYGYTF. The CDR3 nucleotides read TGCGCCAGCACCCAAGCGGGGGGCTATGGCTACACCTTC.

This clone has just a few counts. The V gene is TRBV5-1, the J gene TRBJ1-3; D gene uncertain. TRBJ2-2 explains the end of the DNA better; the J call may be wrong. Germline assignment: CDR1 SGHRS and CDR2 YFSETQ. The CDR3 covers 16 residues. The CDR3 nucleotides read TGCGCCAGCAGCTTGCGGGCAGACCCGATATCCGGGGAGCTGTTTTTT. Encoded protein: CASSLRADPISGELFF.

CDR3 sequence: CASSETTGGTVYGYTF. For the CDR3, the DNA is TGTGCCAGCAGTGAAACTACAGGGGGCACCGTCTATGGCTACACCTTC. The chain combines TRBV6-1 with TRBJ1-2; TRBD1 agrees at 9 bases. The CDR3 spans 16 residues. Germline V lookup: CDR1 MNHNS, CDR2 SASEGT. Trimming cost V 2 bases and J 4 bases; bases outside gene matches: 8.

Only a few counts were recorded for this clone. The V gene is TRBV6-5, the J gene TRBJ1-1; D is unclear. Between the trimmed V and J ends, which lost 5 bases and 5 bases, there was a span of 12 bases. In germline, CDR1 is MNHEY, CDR2 SVGAGI. The CDR3 has 13 amino acids. CDR3 sequence: CASSPLAATEAFF. CDR3 nucleotide sequence: TGTGCCAGCAGTCCCCTCGCAGCGACTGAAGCTTTCTTT.

A few counts support this clone. This chain joins TRBV28 and TRBJ1-6; the match to TRBD1 covers 9 bases. This CDR3 region has 15 residues. V lost 5 bases to trimming and J lost 8 bases; unmatched junction nucleotides: 7. The germline CDR1 and CDR2 sequences are MDHEN and SYDVKM. This chain's CDR3 is CASSPTGGEHSPLHF. The CDR3 region has the DNA TGTGCCAGCAGTCCAACAGGGGGCGAACATTCACCCCTCCACTTT.

The chain employs TRBV7-2 and TRBJ1-3; D is uncertain. The germline gives CDR1 SGHTA, CDR2 FQGNSA. This CDR3 has 13 residues. V shed 4 bases and J shed 4 bases, with 8 bases lying between them. CDR3 sequence (DNA): TGTGCCAGCAGCTCGGGGAGGGGAAACACCATATATTTT. Translation gives CASSSGRGNTIYF.

Details on this clone: Sequence at one end of the junction differs from germline and may be a read error. Other DNA sequences in this sample translate to the same CDR3. V is TRBV29-1 and J is TRBJ1-6; 9 positions agree with TRBD1. The CDR3 is 13 residues long. Germline V gene lookup returns CDR1 SQVTM and CDR2 ANQGSEA. CDR3 residues: CSVGTGANSPLHF. CDR3 DNA sequence: TGCAGCGTTGGGACAGGGGCTAATTCCCCCCTCCACTTT.

The chain has TRBV11-3 and TRBJ1-1, with 11 positions matching TRBD1. Trimming cost V 1 base and J 1 base; bases outside gene matches: 11. Germline-derived CDR1 and CDR2 are SGHNT and YENEEA. This CDR3 spans 19 amino acids. CDR3 residues: CASSLGTGGAIWGNTEAFF. The CDR3 DNA follows: TGTGCCAGCAGCTTAGGGACAGGGGGCGCGATTTGGGGGAACACTGAAGCTTTCTTT.

This clone was found a few times. V usage is TRBV6-1 and J usage is TRBJ2-1, with D maybe TRBD1 (6 bases). This CDR3 comprises 12 residues. Germline-derived CDR1 and CDR2 are MNHNS and SASEGT. Between the trimmed V and J ends, which lost 4 bases and 9 bases, there was a span of 10 bases. This CDR3 reads CASSVQGTEQFF. In nucleotides, the CDR3 is TGTGCCAGCAGTGTTCAGGGGACTGAGCAGTTCTTC.

This clone was recorded only once. The chain couples TRBV20-1 to TRBJ1-2; D is possibly TRBD1 (6 bases). The CDR3 totals 11 residues. Germline V gene data show CDR1 as DFQATT and CDR2 as SNEGSKA (reference sequence). V was clipped by 5 bases and J by 8 bases, with 12 bases between them. The CDR3 region is CSAPSRGGYTF. The DNA of the CDR3 is TGCAGTGCTCCCTCCAGGGGCGGCTACACCTTC.

This clone was detected once. The chain joins TRBV5-1 to TRBJ1-1; maybe TRBD1 (6 bases). The CDR3 totals 18 residues. V lost 4 bases and J 0 bases, leaving 22 bases between the germline ends. Germline-derived CDR1 and CDR2 are SGHRS and YFSETQ. CDR3 nucleotides: TGCGCCAGCAGCCCCAGGACAGCAGGATCTTCCATGAACACTGAAGCTTTCTTT. Encoded protein: CASSPRTAGSSMNTEAFF.

This clone was counted only a few times. This chain joins TRBV15 and TRBJ1-4; 7 positions match TRBD1. V gave up 5 bases and J gave up 2 bases; unmatched junction bases: 8. The V gene's germline CDR1 is LNHNV and CDR2 YYDKDF (reference sequence). The CDR3 runs to 16 residues. CDR3 in amino acids: CATSGGTDPTNEKLFF. CDR3 DNA: TGTGCCACCAGCGGTGGGACAGACCCTACTAATGAAAAACTGTTTTTT.

This clone was recorded a few times. The genes are TRBV30 and TRBJ1-1; TRBD1 might be the D (5 bases). The CDR3 loop spans 14 amino acids. V was shortened by 3 bases and J by 1 base, with 12 bases between the two germline ends. Germline loops: CDR1 GTSNPN, CDR2 SVGIG (reference sequence). The CDR3 is CAWRPNGQNTEAFF. CDR3 in DNA: TGTGCCTGGAGACCAAACGGACAGAACACTGAAGCTTTCTTT.

As to this clone: A junction boundary mismatches the germline segment, possibly from a read error. This sequence joins TRBV7-7 and TRBJ2-3; possible D gene TRBD2, 6 bases. In germline, CDR1 is SSHAT, CDR2 FNYEAQ (reference sequence). This CDR3 spans 15 amino acids. CDR3 nucleotide sequence: TGTGCTAGCAGCTTAGCGGAGGGGCCCACAGATACGCAGTATTTT. Its translation is CASSLAEGPTDTQYF.

J is TRBJ2-1 and V is TRBV5-1; D remains ambiguous. The CDR3 extends over 16 amino acids. The germline V and J ends were trimmed by 2 bases and 1 base, with 13 bases remaining between them. CDR1 is SGHRS and CDR2 is YFSETQ in the germline V gene. The CDR3 reads CASSFISASSYNEQFF. As DNA, the CDR3 is TGCGCCAGCAGCTTTATCTCCGCCAGTTCCTACAATGAGCAGTTCTTC.

V and J are TRBV30 and TRBJ2-7, with 14 bases identical to TRBD2. V lost 4 bases, J lost 6 bases, and 14 bases stayed unmatched. The CDR3 extends over 17 amino acids. Germline V gives CDR1 GTSNPN, CDR2 SVGIG (reference sequence). The CDR3 DNA is TGTGCCTGGACCATAAGAGGACTAGCGGGAGGATCGGGCGAGCAGTACTTC. Encoded protein: CAWTIRGLAGGSGEQYF.

The rearrangement links TRBV20-1 to TRBJ2-3; no clear D. The CDR3 runs 11 residues. V lost 3 bases, J lost 5 bases, and 6 bases lay in between. Germline CDR1 reads DFQATT; CDR2 reads SNEGSKA (reference sequence). The CDR3: CSASSGDTQYF. The CDR3 DNA reads TGCAGTGCTAGTAGTGGAGATACGCAGTATTTT.

This clone turned up a few times. V is TRBV7-9 and J is TRBJ2-7; D uncertain. The CDR3 is 14 amino acids. Trimming took off 6 bases at V and 3 bases at J, with 15 bases between the two ends. Germline V CDR1 and CDR2: SEHNR, FQNEAQ (reference sequence). Written as DNA, the CDR3 is TGTGCCAGCAGTCAAAACTACACCAGCTACGAGCAGTACTTC. Translated, it gives CASSQNYTSYEQYF.

This chain links TRBV6-6 with TRBJ1-2; D ambiguous. Germline values: CDR1 MNHNY, CDR2 SVGAGI (reference sequence). V lost 7 bases and J lost 6, with 18 bases in between. This CDR3 has 14 residues. CDR3 sequence reads: CASNFAGSRDGYTF. The CDR3 DNA is TGTGCCAGCAATTTTGCCGGGTCGCGGGATGGCTACACCTTC.